What follows describes a single T cell receptor beta chain. The source of the sample is a study of T cell changes during pregnancy in multiple sclerosis. TCRdb keeps only in-frame clones here, not all; method: immunoSEQ multiplex PCR. The data contain some 62,000 clones, about 90% of them seen just once; the ten biggest clones take up less than 3%. Losses at the gene ends were 0 bases for V and 0 bases for J; bases not matched to a gene: 2. The CDR3 consists of 15 residues. In germline, CDR1 is MNHEY, CDR2 SVGAGI. This sample comprised peripheral blood, obtained in the second trimester of pregnancy. This receptor was identified in a female donor in good health, enrolled as a control in a pregnancy study. The chain has TRBV6-5 and TRBJ2-7; 7 bases are a match to TRBD2. The CDR3 protein is CASSYSGGDSYEQYF. CDR3 DNA: TGTGCCAGCAGTTACTCGGGGGGGGACTCCTACGAGCAGTACTTC.